What follows is one T cell receptor (beta chain) and its context. These data originate in a study of T cell responses to AZD1222 COVID-19 vaccine. Some clones are missing from TCRdb's copy, which holds only in-frame ones; the method was immunoSEQ multiplex PCR. The profile shows more than 50,000 clones, 79% of them singletons. CDR1 and CDR2 (germline): LGHNA, YSLEER. The CDR3 runs 13 residues. Trimming stripped 0 bases from V and 16 bases from J, with 16 bases between. The receptor was isolated from an adult in good health. Sequences were derived from peripheral blood, sampled on day 0 of MenACWY control vaccination. This rearrangement joins TRBV4-3 to TRBJ2-1, with a possible D match to TRBD2 (6 bases). The CDR3 loop is CASSQERGTQRFF. DNA of the CDR3: TGCGCCAGCAGCCAAGAACGGGGGACTCAACGCTTCTTC.